This TCR beta chain was documented in a study of metastatic and nonmetastatic thyroid tumors (dated by TCRdb to the early 2020s). About the study as a whole: Repertoires were compared across peripheral blood and tumor or nodule tissue samples from malignant and benign thyroid patients. Beyond this particular receptor, the publication reports: In both blood and tumor samples, TCR beta diversity was reported to be significantly higher in malignant tumors than in benign nodules.

Note on this clone: Its antigen target is currently unknown. Base quality data are lacking; no much larger clone is found one base away.

Libraries came from PCR. The sample was run on an Illumina HiSeq 4000. High-throughput sequencing was used to profile the TCR beta-chain CDR3 region of every patient. As for the original processing: The researchers built a classifier to tell apart papillary thyroid cancer patients with distant metastasis, based on CDR3 differences among clinicopathological groups. The Shannon index was used to assess repertoire diversity, and the Morisita-Horn index was used to assess tumor-blood repertoire similarity. TCRdb reran the public reads through fastp at Q25 and MiXCR, keeping productive beta chains. None of the V and J calls come from the authors' own analysis; TCRdb made them. The sample table lists about 21,000 clones, 37% of them with a count of one. Together, the top ten hold roughly 25% of the sample. The CDR3 measures 16 amino acids from cysteine to phenylalanine. The retained sequence is limited to the CDR3, 48 bases, with the frame set at the first base. V lost 0 bases and J lost 7 bases, and the count of bases not matched to a germline gene is 9. CDR1 and CDR2 were assigned from the germline V gene (reference sequence) as DFQATT and SNEGSKA.

No treatment had been received by any patient before thyroid surgery. The study retrospectively analysed patient clinical samples collected from the early 2010s to the late 2010s using T-cell receptor beta sequencing. The clonotype originates from a female donor with papillary thyroid cancer or a benign thyroid nodule (not recorded which). Some clones in this sample may be carry-over from other donors' samples. The sequenced sample was tumor tissue. The sequence links TRBV20-1 to TRBJ1-6; 7 nucleotides in the junction match TRBD1. The CDR3 protein is CSARDKEGAGNSPLHF. The nucleotide sequence is TGCAGTGCTAGAGATAAGGAGGGGGCGGGGAATTCACCCCTCCACTTT.